This TCR beta chain emerged from a study of T cells after yellow fever vaccination. Study-wide background: Some fractions had low cell numbers, and these were prepared with SMART-Seq v4 Ultra Low Input.

Study-wide results and caveats: The study noted that FACS-sorted repertoires could contain abundant clonotypes contaminating from the bulk population. Among all clonotypes, a small share was observed in both CD4 and CD8 compartments. Although the secondary response was weaker, it peaked faster, at day 5 versus 15.

Trimming took 5 bases from V and 4 from J; bases not matched to a gene: 10. The CDR3 sequence is 16 residues long. Germline assignment: CDR1 WSHSY and CDR2 SAAADI. This clonotype was picked up a small number of times. What it binds is unknown. TCRdb reprocessed the 5' RACE reads via MiXCR and lists one record per CDR3 protein. The repertoire holds approximately 260,000 distinct CDR3 sequences, with around 4.9% as singletons. Sequencing used CD4+ T cells sorted from PBMCs, obtained on the day of the yellow fever booster vaccination. The origin of this receptor is a man between 18 and 29 years old who received the YFV17D yellow fever vaccine. V usage is TRBV10-2 and J usage is TRBJ2-2; the match to TRBD1 covers 7 bases. This CDR3 reads CASSINRGIGTGELFF. CDR3 nucleotide sequence: TGCGCCAGCAGTATCAACAGGGGTATCGGCACCGGGGAGCTGTTTTTT.